The present T cell receptor (beta chain) was sequenced within a study of blood T cell repertoires in COVID-19. Study overall: The origin of the acute and convalescent COVID-19 samples was the United States, Italy and Spain.

The data were produced by immunoSEQ multiplex PCR, yet TCRdb's version contains in-frame clones alone and is incomplete. Of tens of thousands of clones in the sample, around 81% were seen once. Material: peripheral blood. This sequence originates from a man older than 75 with acute or convalescent COVID-19.

CDR3 in amino acids: CASSPPGSTDTQYF. CDR3 nucleotide sequence: TGTGCCAGCTCACCGCCAGGGAGCACAGATACGCAGTATTTT. The V and J genes are TRBV18 and TRBJ2-3; TRBD1 is a possible D gene (5 bases). V was cut by 3 bases and J by 0 bases, with 7 bases left in between. Germline CDR1 and CDR2: KGHSH and LQKENI. The CDR3 covers 14 residues.